Following are 14 T cell receptor beta chains from one sample sequenced in a study of CD8 T cells in ankylosing spondylitis. TCRdb re-called the 5' RACE reads through MiXCR, storing one row per CDR3 protein. The data hold 130,000 or so distinct CDR3 sequences, with 15% to 20% observed a single time. Their specific antigens are unknown. Findings and caveats of the study: Characteristic, it appeared, of ankylosing spondylitis blood was a TCR beta motif of eight or nine highly homologous variants.

Sequenced: blood, either unsorted or a sorted T cell fraction (not recorded which). Receptors were obtained from a male donor with ankylosing spondylitis.

The chain carries TRBV13 and TRBJ2-7; D is unclear. The CDR3 is made up of 15 amino acids. The germline V gene encodes CDR1 PRHDT and CDR2 FYEKMQ (reference sequence). Trimming took 0 bases from V and 1 from J, leaving 10 bases between them. CDR3 amino acids: CASSLGLQPSYEQYF. The CDR3 DNA is TGTGCCAGCAGCTTAGGCCTTCAGCCGTCCTACGAGCAGTACTTC.

This clonotype was detected many times. V gene TRBV10-3 combines with J gene TRBJ1-1; D may be TRBD1 (5 bases). This CDR3 comprises 14 residues. Trimming removed 6 bases at V and 5 bases at J, with 16 bases between. CDR1 and CDR2 (germline): ENHRY, SYGVKD. Here the CDR3 reads CAIRLSRAGTEAFF. The DNA of the CDR3 is TGTGCCATCAGACTATCCAGGGCCGGAACTGAAGCTTTCTTT.

The J gene is TRBJ1-2, the V gene TRBV27; 10 bases are a match to TRBD1. The CDR3 runs 14 residues. V trimming: 6 bases; J trimming: 4 bases; junction bases outside the gene matches: 5. CDR1 MNHEY and CDR2 SMNVEV come from the germline V gene (reference sequence). CDR3 sequence (DNA): TGTGCCAGCAGGGATGGACAGGGGGGCTATGGCTACACCTTC. Translating it yields CASRDGQGGYGYTF.

This clonotype was seen more than once but under ten times. This chain joins TRBV27 and TRBJ1-4, with D perhaps matching TRBD1 (5 bases). V dropped 6 bases and J dropped 7 bases, with 18 bases sitting between them. This CDR3 spans 15 amino acids. CDR1 and CDR2 from the germline V gene are MNHEY and SMNVEV (reference sequence). CDR3 region: CASRGTGPLGEKLFF. CDR3 sequence (DNA): TGTGCCAGCAGGGGGACGGGACCTTTAGGTGAAAAACTGTTTTTT.

This clonotype has more than one count but fewer than ten. The J gene is TRBJ2-5, the V gene TRBV7-9; D could derive from TRBD1 or TRBD2 (5 bases each). Trimming took 1 base from V and 5 from J, leaving 14 bases between them. This CDR3 is 15 amino acids long. Germline CDR1 reads SEHNR; CDR2 reads FQNEAQ (reference sequence). CDR3 DNA sequence: TGTGCCAGCAGCTTAGATGACGGGACCGTGGAGACCCAGTACTTC. It yields the protein CASSLDDGTVETQYF.

The sample holds a few counts of this clonotype. This chain uses TRBV27 with TRBJ1-4; D may be TRBD1 (5 bases). V shed 5 bases and J shed 5 bases, with 9 bases lying between them. Germline CDR1 is MNHEY and CDR2 is SMNVEV (reference sequence). The CDR3 length is 13 residues. DNA of the CDR3: TGTGCCAGCAGTAGGGGAGAAAATGAAAAACTGTTTTTT. It specifies CASSRGENEKLFF.

This clonotype was observed a few times. The chain combines TRBV13 with TRBJ2-1; perhaps TRBD1 as D (7 bases). Between the trimmed V and J ends, which lost 5 bases and 2 bases, there was a span of 16 bases. The CDR3 length is 16 residues. The germline CDR1 and CDR2 sequences are PRHDT and FYEKMQ (reference sequence). CDR3: CASSPEGAQTYNEQFF. Written as DNA, the CDR3 is TGTGCCAGCAGCCCGGAGGGGGCCCAAACCTACAATGAGCAGTTCTTC.

This clonotype was observed a few times. This rearrangement joins TRBV15 to TRBJ2-7; a possible D gene is TRBD2 (5 bases). The CDR3 contains 14 residues. V lost 6 bases to trimming and J lost 0 bases, with 12 bases between them. Germline V gene lookup returns CDR1 LNHNV and CDR2 YYDKDF (reference sequence). CDR3 loop: CATSIGSPSYEQYF. Here the CDR3 DNA reads TGTGCCACCAGTATAGGGAGCCCCTCCTACGAGCAGTACTTC.

Here the CDR3 reads CASSRRVDPDEQFF. CDR3 in DNA: TGTGCCAGCTCCAGGAGGGTCGATCCTGATGAGCAGTTCTTC. This chain links TRBV28 with TRBJ2-1; D perhaps matches TRBD2 (6 bases). The germline V gene encodes CDR1 MDHEN and CDR2 SYDVKM. Trimming cost V 8 bases and J 8 bases, with 19 bases left between them. The CDR3 spans 14 residues.

There are a few counts of this clonotype. The chain has TRBV4-1 and TRBJ1-1, with D perhaps TRBD1 (6 bases). The CDR3 has 13 residues. The germline gives CDR1 MGHRA, CDR2 YSYEKL. V was shortened by 8 bases and J by 5 bases, with 15 bases between the two germline ends. CDR3 DNA: TGCGCCAGCCGGGGCAGGGGAAAGACTGAAGCTTTCTTT. It is translated as CASRGRGKTEAFF.

This clonotype has at least ten counts. This chain uses TRBV7-9 with TRBJ2-3; a weak D match, TRBD2 (6 bases). The ends were cut back, 3 bases at V and 0 bases at J, with 10 bases in the middle. Germline V CDR1 and CDR2: SEHNR, FQNEAQ (reference sequence). The CDR3 is made up of 15 amino acids. CDR3 protein: CASSLGGTSTDTQYF. CDR3 DNA sequence: TGTGCCAGCAGCTTGGGCGGGACTAGCACAGATACGCAGTATTTT.

This clonotype was recorded a few times. The V and J genes are TRBV9 and TRBJ1-1, with D hard to call. This CDR3 has 14 residues. Trimming shortened V by 1 base and J by 0 bases, and 7 bases separated the two germline ends. Per the germline V gene, CDR1 is SGDLS and CDR2 is YYNGEE. CDR3 coding DNA: TGTGCCAGCAGCGTAACGGATATGAACACTGAAGCTTTCTTT. It yields the protein CASSVTDMNTEAFF.

Comments on this clonotype: An end of the junction differs from the germline gene, which may be a read error. The gene calls are TRBV27 and TRBJ2-1; D may be TRBD2 (6 bases). Per germline, CDR1 MNHEY and CDR2 SMNVEV (reference sequence). CDR3 length: 12 residues. CDR3 region: CASSLSWGVLHF. The CDR3 nucleotides are TGTGCCAGCAGTTTATCGTGGGGGGTTTTACACTTC.

The chain links TRBV4-2 to TRBJ2-1; D not resolved. The CDR3 sequence is 16 residues long. CDR1 and CDR2 from the germline V gene are LGHNA and YNFKEQ. The V and J ends lost 1 base and 5 bases respectively, with 15 bases between them. The CDR3 sequence: CASSQGVRLDDNEQFF. CDR3 DNA sequence: TGTGCCAGCAGCCAAGGGGTGAGACTGGACGACAATGAGCAGTTCTTC.